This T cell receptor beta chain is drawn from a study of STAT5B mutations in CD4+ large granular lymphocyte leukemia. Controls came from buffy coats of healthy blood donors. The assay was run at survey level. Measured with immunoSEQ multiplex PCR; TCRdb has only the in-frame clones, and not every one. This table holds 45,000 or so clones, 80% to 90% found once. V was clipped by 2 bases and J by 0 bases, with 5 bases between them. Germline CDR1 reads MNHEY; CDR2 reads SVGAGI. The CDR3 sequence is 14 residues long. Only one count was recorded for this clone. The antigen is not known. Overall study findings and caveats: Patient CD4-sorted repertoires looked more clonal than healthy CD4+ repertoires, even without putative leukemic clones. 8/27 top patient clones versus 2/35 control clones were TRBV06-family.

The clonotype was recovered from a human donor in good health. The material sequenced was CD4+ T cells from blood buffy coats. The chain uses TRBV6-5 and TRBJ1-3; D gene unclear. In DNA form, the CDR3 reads TGTGCCAGCAGTTACGACAACTCTGGAAACACCATATATTTT. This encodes CASSYDNSGNTIYF.